This record covers a single TCR beta chain. Using immunoSEQ multiplex PCR, the repertoire was profiled, and TCRdb retains in-frame clones only, with some absent. The data hold around 250,000 clones, with about 89% observed a single time. The entry originates in a study of blood T cell repertoires in COVID-19. Across the study: Material from acute and convalescent COVID-19 was sourced from the United States, Italy and Spain.

There are 15 residues in the CDR3. The V gene lost 0 bases and the J gene lost 5 bases, with 14 bases spanning the gap. The germline CDR1 and CDR2 sequences are SGHRS and YFSETQ. The sequence was collected from a woman between 55 and 75 years old who had recovered from COVID-19. This chain links TRBV5-1 with TRBJ2-5; D might be TRBD1 (5 bases). Sequenced input: peripheral blood. The DNA for the CDR3 is TGCGCCAGCAGCTTGGCCGCCAGGGCCCAGGAGACCCAGTACTTC. This encodes CASSLAARAQETQYF.